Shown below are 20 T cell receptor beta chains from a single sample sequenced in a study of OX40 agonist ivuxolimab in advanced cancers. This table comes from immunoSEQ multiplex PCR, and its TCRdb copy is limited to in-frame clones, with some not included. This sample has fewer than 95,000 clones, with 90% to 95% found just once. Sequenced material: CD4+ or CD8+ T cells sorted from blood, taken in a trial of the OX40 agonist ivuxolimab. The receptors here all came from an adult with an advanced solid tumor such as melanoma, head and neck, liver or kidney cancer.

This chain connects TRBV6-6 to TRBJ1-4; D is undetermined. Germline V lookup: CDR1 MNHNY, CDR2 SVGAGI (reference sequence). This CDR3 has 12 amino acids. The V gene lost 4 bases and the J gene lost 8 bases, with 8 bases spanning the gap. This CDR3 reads CASSFNVEKLFF. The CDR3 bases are TGTGCCAGCAGTTTTAATGTCGAAAAACTGTTTTTT.

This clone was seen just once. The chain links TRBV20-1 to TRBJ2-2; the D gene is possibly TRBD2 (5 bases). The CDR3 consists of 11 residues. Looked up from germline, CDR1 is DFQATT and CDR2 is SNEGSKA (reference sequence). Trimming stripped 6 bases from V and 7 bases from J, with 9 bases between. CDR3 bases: TGCAGTGCGGAGGTGGTCGGGGAGCTGTTTTTT. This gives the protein CSAEVVGELFF.

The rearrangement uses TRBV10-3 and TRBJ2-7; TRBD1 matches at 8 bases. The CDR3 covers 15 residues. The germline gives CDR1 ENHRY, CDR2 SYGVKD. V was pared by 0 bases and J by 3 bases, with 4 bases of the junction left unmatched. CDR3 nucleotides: TGTGCCATCAGTGAGTCGGGACAGGCTCTCTACGAGCAGTACTTC. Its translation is CAISESGQALYEQYF.

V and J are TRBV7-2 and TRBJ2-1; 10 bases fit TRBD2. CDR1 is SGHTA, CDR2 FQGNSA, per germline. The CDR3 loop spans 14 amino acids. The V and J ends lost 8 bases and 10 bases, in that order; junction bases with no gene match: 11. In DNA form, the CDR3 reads TGTGCCAGCGGACGAGCGGGAGGGCCTCAAGAGCAGTTCTTC. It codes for CASGRAGGPQEQFF.

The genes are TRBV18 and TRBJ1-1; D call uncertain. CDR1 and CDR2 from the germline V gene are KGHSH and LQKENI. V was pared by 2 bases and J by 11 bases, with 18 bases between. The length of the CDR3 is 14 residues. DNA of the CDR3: TGTGCCAGCTCACCATCGGTAAACACGGCGGGGGCTTTCTTT. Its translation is CASSPSVNTAGAFF.

CDR3 region: CASTRDETQYF. The CDR3 DNA sequence: TGTGCCAGCACTAGGGATGAGACCCAGTACTTC. V usage is TRBV6-5 and J usage is TRBJ2-5; D gene unclear. Germline V lookup: CDR1 MNHEY, CDR2 SVGAGI. CDR3 length: 11 amino acids. Trimming left V 7 bases short and J 5 bases short, with 8 bases between.

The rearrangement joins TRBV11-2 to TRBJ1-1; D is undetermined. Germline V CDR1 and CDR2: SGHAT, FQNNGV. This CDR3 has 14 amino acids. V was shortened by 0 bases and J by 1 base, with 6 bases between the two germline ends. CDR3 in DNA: TGTGCCAGCAGCTTAGAGGGGTGGAACACTGAAGCTTTCTTT. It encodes CASSLEGWNTEAFF.

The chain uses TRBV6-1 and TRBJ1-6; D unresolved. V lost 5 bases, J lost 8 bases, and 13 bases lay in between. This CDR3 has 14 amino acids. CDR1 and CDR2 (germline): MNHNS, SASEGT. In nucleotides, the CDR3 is TGTGCCAGCAGTCCCGGAACGGAATATTCACCCCTCCACTTT. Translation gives CASSPGTEYSPLHF.

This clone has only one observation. The CDR3 is CASSRRTANSYEQYF. In nucleotides, the CDR3 is TGTGCCAGTAGTAGAAGGACAGCTAACTCCTACGAGCAGTACTTC. This chain links TRBV19 with TRBJ2-7; a possible D gene is TRBD1 (6 bases). Germline lookup yields CDR1 LNHDA and CDR2 SQIVND (reference sequence). CDR3 length: 15 residues. The V end was cut by 4 bases, the J end by 0 bases, with 13 bases between.

CDR3 sequence (DNA): TGTGCCATCAGTGAGTCGAGACAGGGGGTCGGCGCGGGCTCCTACGAGCAGTACTTC. Its protein product is CAISESRQGVGAGSYEQYF. V is TRBV10-3 and J is TRBJ2-7; 9 bases line up with TRBD1. CDR3 length: 19 residues. J lost 0 bases, V lost 0 bases, and 12 bases had no gene match. Germline V CDR1 and CDR2: ENHRY, SYGVKD.

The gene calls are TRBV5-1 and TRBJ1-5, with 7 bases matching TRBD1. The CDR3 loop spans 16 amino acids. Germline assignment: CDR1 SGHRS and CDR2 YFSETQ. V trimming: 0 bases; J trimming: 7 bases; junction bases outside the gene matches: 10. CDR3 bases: TGCGCCAGCAGCTTGGAGGGGGCGGCCCCTGGGCAGCCCCAGCATTTT. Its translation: CASSLEGAAPGQPQHF.

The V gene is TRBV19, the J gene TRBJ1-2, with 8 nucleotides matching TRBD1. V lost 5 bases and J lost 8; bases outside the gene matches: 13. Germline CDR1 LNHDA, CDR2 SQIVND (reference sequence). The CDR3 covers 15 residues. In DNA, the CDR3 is TGTGCCAGTAGTCCTTCCCGGCAGGGGGCTATAGGCTACACCTTC. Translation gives CASSPSRQGAIGYTF.

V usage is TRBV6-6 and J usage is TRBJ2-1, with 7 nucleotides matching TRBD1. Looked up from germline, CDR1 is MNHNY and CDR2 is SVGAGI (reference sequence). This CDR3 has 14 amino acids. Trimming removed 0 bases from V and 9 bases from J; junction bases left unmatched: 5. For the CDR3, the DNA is TGTGCCAGCAGTTACTCGAGGGACAGAAGTGAGCAGTTCTTC. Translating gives CASSYSRDRSEQFF.

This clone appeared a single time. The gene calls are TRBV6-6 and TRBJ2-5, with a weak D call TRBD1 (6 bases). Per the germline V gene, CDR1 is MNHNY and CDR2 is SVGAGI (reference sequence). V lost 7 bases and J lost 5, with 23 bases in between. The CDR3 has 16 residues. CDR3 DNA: TGTGCCAGCATTGGAGGTCACAGGGAATTAGATGAGACCCAGTACTTC. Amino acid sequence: CASIGGHRELDETQYF.

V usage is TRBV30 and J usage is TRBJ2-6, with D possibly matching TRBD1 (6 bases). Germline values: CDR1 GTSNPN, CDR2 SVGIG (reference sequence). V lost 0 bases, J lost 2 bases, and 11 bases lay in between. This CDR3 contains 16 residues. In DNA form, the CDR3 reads TGTGCCTGGAGTGTACGAGGGGGTCCTGGGGCCAACGTCCTGACTTTC. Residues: CAWSVRGGPGANVLTF. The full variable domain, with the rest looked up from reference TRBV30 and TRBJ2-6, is SQTIHQWPATLVQPVGSPLSLECTVEGTSNPNLYWYRQAAGRGLQLLFYSVGIGQISSEVPQNLSASRPQDRQFILSSKKLLLSDSGFYLCAWSVRGGPGANVLTFGAGSRLTVL.

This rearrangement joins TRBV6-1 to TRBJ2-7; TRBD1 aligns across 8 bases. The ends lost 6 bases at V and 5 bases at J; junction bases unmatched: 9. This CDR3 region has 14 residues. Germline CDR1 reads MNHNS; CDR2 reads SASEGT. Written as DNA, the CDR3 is TGTGCCAGCAGGTACGGGGGACAGGTCGACGAGCAGTACTTC. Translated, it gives CASRYGGQVDEQYF.

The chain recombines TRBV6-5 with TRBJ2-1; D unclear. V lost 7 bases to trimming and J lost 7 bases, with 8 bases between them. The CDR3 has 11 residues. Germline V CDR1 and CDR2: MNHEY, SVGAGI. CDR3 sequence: CASKQINEQFF. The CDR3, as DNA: TGTGCCAGCAAACAGATAAATGAGCAGTTCTTC.

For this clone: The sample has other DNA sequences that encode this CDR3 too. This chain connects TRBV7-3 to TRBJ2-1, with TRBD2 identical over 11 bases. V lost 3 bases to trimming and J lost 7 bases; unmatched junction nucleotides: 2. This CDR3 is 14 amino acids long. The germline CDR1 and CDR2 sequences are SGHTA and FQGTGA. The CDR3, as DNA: TGTGCCAGCAGCTTGCGGACTAGCGGGAATGAGCAGTTCTTC. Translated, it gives CASSLRTSGNEQFF.

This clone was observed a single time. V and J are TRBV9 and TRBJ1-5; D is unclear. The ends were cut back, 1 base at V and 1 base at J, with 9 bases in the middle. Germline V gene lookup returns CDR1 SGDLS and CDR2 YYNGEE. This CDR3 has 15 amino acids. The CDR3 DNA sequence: TGTGCCAGCAGCGTATTCGGCGGGAGCAATCAGCCCCAGCATTTT. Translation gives CASSVFGGSNQPQHF. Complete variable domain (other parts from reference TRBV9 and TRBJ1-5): DSGVTQTPKHLITATGQRVTLRCSPRSGDLSVYWYQQSLDQGLQFLIQYYNGEERAKGNILERFSAQQFPDLHSELNLSSLELGDSALYFCASSVFGGSNQPQHFGDGTRLSIL.

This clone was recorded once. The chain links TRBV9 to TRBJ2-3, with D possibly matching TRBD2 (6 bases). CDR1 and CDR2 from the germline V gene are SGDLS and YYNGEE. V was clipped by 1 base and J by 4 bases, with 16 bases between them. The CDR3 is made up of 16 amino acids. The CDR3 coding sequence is TGTGCCAGCAGCGTAACGTTGGGCGGGACTTCAGATACGCAGTATTTT. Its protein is CASSVTLGGTSDTQYF. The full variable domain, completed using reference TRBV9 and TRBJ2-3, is DSGVTQTPKHLITATGQRVTLRCSPRSGDLSVYWYQQSLDQGLQFLIQYYNGEERAKGNILERFSAQQFPDLHSELNLSSLELGDSALYFCASSVTLGGTSDTQYFGPGTRLTVL.